This TCR beta chain was observed in a study of blood T cell repertoires in COVID-19. Background on the study: Samples came from the United States, Italy and Spain, spanning acute and convalescent COVID-19.

Profiling relied on immunoSEQ multiplex PCR, and the TCRdb table lists in-frame clones only, not all of them. The profile shows about 210,000 clones, around 89% of them singletons. CDR1 and CDR2 from the germline V gene are SGHNT and YYREEE (reference sequence). Unmatched junction bases numbered 6, after V lost 2 bases and J lost 4 bases. This CDR3 region has 15 residues. This receptor was obtained from a man in his sixties or seventies with acute or convalescent COVID-19. The chain has TRBV5-4 and TRBJ1-2; 9 positions agree with TRBD1. What was sequenced was peripheral blood. For the CDR3, the DNA is TGTGCCAGCAGCTTATCCTTGACAGGGGGCTATGGCTACACCTTC. As protein: CASSLSLTGGYGYTF.